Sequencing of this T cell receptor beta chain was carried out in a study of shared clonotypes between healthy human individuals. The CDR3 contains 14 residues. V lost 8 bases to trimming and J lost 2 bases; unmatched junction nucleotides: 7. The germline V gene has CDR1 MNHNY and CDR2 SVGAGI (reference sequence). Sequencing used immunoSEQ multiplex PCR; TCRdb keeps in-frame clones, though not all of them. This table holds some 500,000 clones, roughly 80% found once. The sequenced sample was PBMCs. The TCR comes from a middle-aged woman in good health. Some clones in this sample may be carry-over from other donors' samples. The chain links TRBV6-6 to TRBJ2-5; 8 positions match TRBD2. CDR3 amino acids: CASAFGGGQETQYF. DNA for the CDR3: TGTGCCAGCGCCTTCGGGGGGGGACAAGAGACCCAGTACTTC.